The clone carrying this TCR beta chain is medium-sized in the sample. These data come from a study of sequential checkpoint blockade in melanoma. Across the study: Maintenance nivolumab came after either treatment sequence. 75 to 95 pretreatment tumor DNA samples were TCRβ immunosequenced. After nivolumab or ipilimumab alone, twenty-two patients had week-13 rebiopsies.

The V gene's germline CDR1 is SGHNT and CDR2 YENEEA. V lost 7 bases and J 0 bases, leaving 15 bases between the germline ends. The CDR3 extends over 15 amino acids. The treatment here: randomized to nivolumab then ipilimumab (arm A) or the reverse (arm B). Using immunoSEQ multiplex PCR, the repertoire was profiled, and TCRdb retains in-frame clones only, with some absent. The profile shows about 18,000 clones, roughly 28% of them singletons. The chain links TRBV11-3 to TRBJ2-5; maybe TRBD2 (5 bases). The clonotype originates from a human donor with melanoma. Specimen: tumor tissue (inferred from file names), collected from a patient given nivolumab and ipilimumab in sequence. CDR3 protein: CASNPEGRYQETQYF. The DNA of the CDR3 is TGTGCCAGCAACCCCGAGGGCAGGTACCAAGAGACCCAGTACTTC.